What follows are 14 T cell receptor beta chains derived from one specimen sequenced in a study of PD-1 blockade in classical Hodgkin lymphoma. Autologous stem cell transplantation was followed by relapse in every patient, and brentuximab vedotin exposure varied. Sequencing was performed with immunoSEQ multiplex PCR; in TCRdb, only in-frame clones are kept and a portion is missing. The sample carries around 91,000 clones, 81% recorded once. Sequences were derived from peripheral blood mononuclear cells (PBMCs), sampled before the second cycle of nivolumab. The receptors here all came from a human donor with classical Hodgkin lymphoma.

The chain joins TRBV28 to TRBJ1-4, with a possible D match to TRBD1 (5 bases). This CDR3 is 13 amino acids long. Germline CDR1 and CDR2: MDHEN and SYDVKM. The germline V and J ends were trimmed by 10 bases and 5 bases, with 14 bases remaining between them. The CDR3 bases are TGTGCCACTCTCGAGGGGCCGAATGAAAAACTGTTTTTT. This translates into CATLEGPNEKLFF.

The rearrangement joins TRBV4-2 to TRBJ2-3; unclear D gene. The germline V gene has CDR1 LGHNA and CDR2 YNFKEQ. V lost 3 bases to trimming and J lost 3 bases, with 7 bases between them. This CDR3 region has 13 residues. Here the CDR3 reads CASSQSETDTQYF. CDR3 nucleotides: TGTGCCAGCAGCCAGTCTGAGACAGATACGCAGTATTTT.

The J gene is TRBJ2-2, the V gene TRBV5-1; 10 bases are shared with TRBD2. The V gene's germline CDR1 is SGHRS and CDR2 YFSETQ. V lost 3 bases and J lost 5; bases outside the gene matches: 16. The CDR3 is 19 amino acids. This CDR3 is CASSYAGQPSGRRTGELFF. DNA of the CDR3: TGCGCCAGCAGCTACGCGGGACAGCCTAGCGGGAGACGGACCGGGGAGCTGTTTTTT.

Only one count was recorded for this clone. The V and J genes are TRBV18 and TRBJ2-2; D remains ambiguous. Germline V gene data show CDR1 as KGHSH and CDR2 as LQKENI. The length of the CDR3 is 14 residues. Trimming shortened V by 3 bases and J by 2 bases, and 7 bases separated the two germline ends. CDR3 region: CASSPLANTGELFF. The CDR3 DNA sequence: TGTGCCAGCTCACCCTTGGCTAACACCGGGGAGCTGTTTTTT.

J is TRBJ2-1 and V is TRBV4-2, with D maybe TRBD1 (5 bases). Germline V gene sequence: CDR1 LGHNA, CDR2 YNFKEQ. V lost 4 bases and J 4 bases, leaving 14 bases between the germline ends. The CDR3 loop spans 15 amino acids. CDR3: CASSPPRALYNEQFF. In DNA form, the CDR3 reads TGTGCCAGCAGCCCCCCCAGGGCCTTATACAATGAGCAGTTCTTC.

This clone was detected only once. The chain joins TRBV10-3 to TRBJ2-5; D unclear. The CDR3 consists of 11 residues. From germline, CDR1 is ENHRY and CDR2 SYGVKD. Trimming cost V 3 bases and J 7 bases, with 6 bases left between them. The CDR3 region has the DNA TGTGCCATCAGTGACCGGTGGACCCAGTACTTC. Its protein is CAISDRWTQYF.

The sample holds a few counts of this clone. The J gene is TRBJ1-2, the V gene TRBV6-5; D unresolved. Looked up from germline, CDR1 is MNHEY and CDR2 is SVGAGI. V shed 2 bases and J shed 8 bases, with 12 bases lying between them. The CDR3 covers 13 residues. As DNA, the CDR3 is TGTGCCAGCAGTTACCCGGACGGGATGGGCTACACCTTC. This translates into CASSYPDGMGYTF.

This clone was seen a handful of times. The chain joins TRBV6-4 to TRBJ2-3, with D maybe TRBD1 (7 bases). V was cut by 5 bases and J by 3 bases, with 15 bases left in between. The length of the CDR3 is 15 residues. Germline V CDR1 and CDR2: MRHNA, SNTAGT. CDR3 in amino acids: CASSPQGGATDTQYF. Here the CDR3 DNA reads TGTGCCAGCAGTCCGCAGGGGGGAGCTACAGATACGCAGTATTTT.

The chain links TRBV7-2 to TRBJ2-1, with 7 bases that match TRBD1. This CDR3 is built from 13 residues. The trim removed 4 bases at V and 3 bases at J, leaving 0 bases unmatched. CDR1 and CDR2 from the germline V gene are SGHTA and FQGNSA. In DNA form, the CDR3 reads TGTGCCAGCAGCTCAGGGGGCTACAATGAGCAGTTCTTC. It is translated as CASSSGGYNEQFF.

The gene calls are TRBV28 and TRBJ2-1; D is unclear. The CDR3 consists of 12 residues. V was shortened by 5 bases and J by 5 bases, with 7 bases between the two germline ends. CDR1 is MDHEN, CDR2 SYDVKM, per germline. CDR3 DNA: TGTGCCAGCAGTCTGCTGGACAATGAGCAGTTCTTC. This sequence encodes CASSLLDNEQFF. The variable domain in full, with the rest retrieved from reference TRBV28 and TRBJ2-1, is DVKVTQSSRYLVKRTGEKVFLECVQDMDHENMFWYRQDPGLGLRLIYFSYDVKMKEKGDIPEGYSVSREKKERFSLILESASTNQTSMYLCASSLLDNEQFFGPGTRLTVL.

The chain links TRBV19 to TRBJ2-1; TRBD1 agrees at 7 bases. The germline CDR1 and CDR2 sequences are LNHDA and SQIVND (reference sequence). Losses at the gene ends were 1 base for V and 8 bases for J; bases not matched to a gene: 8. The length of the CDR3 is 15 residues. CDR3 in amino acids: CASSIVETGSYEQFF. The CDR3 bases are TGTGCCAGTAGTATAGTGGAGACAGGGTCATATGAGCAGTTCTTC.

The rearrangement joins TRBV10-3 to TRBJ2-1, with 7 bases fitting TRBD1. Germline loops: CDR1 ENHRY, CDR2 SYGVKD. V was clipped by 7 bases and J by 2 bases; unmatched bases: 14. The CDR3 loop spans 17 amino acids. CDR3 loop: CAIKGANIRGTYNEQFF. CDR3 in DNA: TGTGCCATCAAGGGGGCAAACATCAGGGGGACCTACAATGAGCAGTTCTTC.

The chain recombines TRBV7-2 with TRBJ2-7; 11 bases are a match to TRBD2. The CDR3 contains 14 residues. J was trimmed by 2 bases and V by 5 bases; bases with no gene match: 2. The germline V gene encodes CDR1 SGHTA and CDR2 FQGNSA. The CDR3 region is CASSRLAGTYEQYF. Written as DNA, the CDR3 is TGTGCCAGCAGCCGACTAGCGGGAACCTACGAGCAGTACTTC.

The chain employs TRBV10-3 and TRBJ1-2, with 9 bases matching TRBD1. CDR1 and CDR2 (germline): ENHRY, SYGVKD. Trimming took 3 bases from V and 4 from J; bases not matched to a gene: 9. CDR3 length: 16 residues. The CDR3 region is CAISDGTGQSPYGYTF. CDR3 sequence (DNA): TGTGCCATCAGTGACGGGACAGGGCAGAGCCCCTATGGCTACACCTTC.